This T cell receptor beta chain was identified in a study of T cell responses to AZD1222 COVID-19 vaccine. Points from the study as a whole: The donor cohort was predominantly white British with a female majority, and clonal diversity may have been underestimated. Reportedly, nearly half the spike-specific TCRs target unmutated variant regions. Regions 160-218 and 743-854 dominated among vaccine-associated CD4 TCRs spanning spike. Only a handful of AZD1222 recipients, several in all, had baseline seropositivity.

This clone appeared a few times. Its antigen is currently unknown. The CDR3 is 15 residues long. V lost 4 bases and J 0 bases, leaving 10 bases between the germline ends. The germline CDR1 and CDR2 sequences are SGHKS and YYEKEE (reference sequence). This table comes from immunoSEQ multiplex PCR, and its TCRdb copy is limited to in-frame clones, with some not included. This sample has about 260,000 clones, with just over 90% found just once. The chain combines TRBV5-5 with TRBJ1-4; D gene unclear. This sequence was found in an adult in good health. The sequencing here drew on peripheral blood, taken on day 0 of AZD1222 vaccination. The CDR3 sequence is CASSLGIATNEKLFF. The CDR3 DNA reads TGTGCCAGCAGCCTAGGGATTGCAACTAATGAAAAACTGTTTTTT.